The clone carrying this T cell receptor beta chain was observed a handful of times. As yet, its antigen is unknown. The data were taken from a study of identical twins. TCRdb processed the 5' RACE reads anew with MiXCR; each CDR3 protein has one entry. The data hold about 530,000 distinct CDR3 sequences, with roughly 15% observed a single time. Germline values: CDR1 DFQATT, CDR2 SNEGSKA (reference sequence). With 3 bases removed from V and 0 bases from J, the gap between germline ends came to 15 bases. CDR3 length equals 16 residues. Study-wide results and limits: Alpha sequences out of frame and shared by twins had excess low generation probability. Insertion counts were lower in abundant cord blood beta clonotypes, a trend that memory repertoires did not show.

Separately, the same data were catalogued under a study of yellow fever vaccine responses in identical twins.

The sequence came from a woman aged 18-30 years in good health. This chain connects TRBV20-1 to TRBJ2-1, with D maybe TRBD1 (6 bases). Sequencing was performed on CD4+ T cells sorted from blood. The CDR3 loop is CSASKKQGSSYNEQFF. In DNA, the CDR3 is TGCAGTGCTAGTAAAAAACAGGGAAGCTCCTACAATGAGCAGTTCTTC.